This T cell receptor beta chain was captured in a study of cytomegalovirus exposure and HLA in healthy donors. As for the study in general: Tens of millions of unique TCR sequences came from HLA-typed donors in an early release. Study-level results: Reports indicate that TCR beta sequences accurately predicted the HLA-A and HLA-B alleles of most subjects.

This CDR3 contains 12 residues. V dropped 5 bases and J dropped 4 bases, with 9 bases sitting between them. Germline V gives CDR1 SGHVS, CDR2 FNYEAQ. This clone occurred a few times. The target antigen is unknown. In the PCR, 60 Vbeta and 13 Jbeta primers were used. Using immunoSEQ multiplex PCR, the repertoire was profiled, and TCRdb retains in-frame clones only, with some absent. The sample includes roughly 180,000 clones, 76% of them seen just once. The sample was PBMCs. The genes are TRBV7-6 and TRBJ2-7; D not certain. The clonotype was recovered from a female donor in good health and CMV-seronegative. The CDR3 is CASSQNAYEQYF. In nucleotides, the CDR3 is TGTGCCAGCAGCCAGAACGCTTACGAGCAGTACTTC.